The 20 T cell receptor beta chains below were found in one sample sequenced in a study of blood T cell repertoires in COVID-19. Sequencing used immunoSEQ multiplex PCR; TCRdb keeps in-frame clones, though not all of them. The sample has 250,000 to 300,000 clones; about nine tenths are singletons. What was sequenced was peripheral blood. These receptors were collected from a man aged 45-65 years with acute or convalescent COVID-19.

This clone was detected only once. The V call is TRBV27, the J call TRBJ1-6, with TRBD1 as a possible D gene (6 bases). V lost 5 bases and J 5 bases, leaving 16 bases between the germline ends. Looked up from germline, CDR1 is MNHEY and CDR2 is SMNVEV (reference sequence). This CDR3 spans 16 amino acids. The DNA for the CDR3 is TGTGCCAGCAGTCGGCGGGGGGCGCGGGATAATTCACCCCTCCACTTT. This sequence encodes CASSRRGARDNSPLHF.

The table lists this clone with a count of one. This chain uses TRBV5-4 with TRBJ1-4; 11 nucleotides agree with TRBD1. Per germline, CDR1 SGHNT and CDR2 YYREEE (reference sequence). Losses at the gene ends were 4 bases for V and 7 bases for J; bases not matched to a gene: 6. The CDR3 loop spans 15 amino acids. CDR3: CASSGGTGGFEKLFF. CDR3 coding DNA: TGTGCCAGCAGCGGGGGGACAGGGGGTTTTGAAAAACTGTTTTTT.

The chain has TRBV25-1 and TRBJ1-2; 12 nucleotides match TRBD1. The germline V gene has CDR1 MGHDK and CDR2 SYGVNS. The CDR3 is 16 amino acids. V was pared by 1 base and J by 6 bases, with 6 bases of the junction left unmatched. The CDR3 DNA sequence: TGTGCCAGCAGTGAATCCGGGACAGGGGGCGCGGATGGCTACACCTTC. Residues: CASSESGTGGADGYTF.

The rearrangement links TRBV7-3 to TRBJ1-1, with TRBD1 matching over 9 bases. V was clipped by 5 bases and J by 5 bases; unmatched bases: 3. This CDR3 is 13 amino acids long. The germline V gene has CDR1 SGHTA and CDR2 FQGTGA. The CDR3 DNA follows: TGTGCCAGCAGCAAACAGGGGGCAACTGAAGCTTTCTTT. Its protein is CASSKQGATEAFF.

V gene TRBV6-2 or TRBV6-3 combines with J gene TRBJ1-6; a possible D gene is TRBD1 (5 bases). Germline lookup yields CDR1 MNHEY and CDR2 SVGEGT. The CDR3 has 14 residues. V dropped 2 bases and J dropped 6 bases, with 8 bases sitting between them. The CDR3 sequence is CASSYGRGNSPLHF. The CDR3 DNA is TGTGCCAGCAGTTACGGGAGGGGTAATTCACCCCTCCACTTT.

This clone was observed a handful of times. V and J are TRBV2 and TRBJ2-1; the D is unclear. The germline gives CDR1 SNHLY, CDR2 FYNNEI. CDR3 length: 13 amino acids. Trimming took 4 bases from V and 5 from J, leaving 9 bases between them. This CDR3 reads CASSVARDNEQFF. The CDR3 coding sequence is TGTGCCAGCAGTGTAGCCCGTGACAATGAGCAGTTCTTC.

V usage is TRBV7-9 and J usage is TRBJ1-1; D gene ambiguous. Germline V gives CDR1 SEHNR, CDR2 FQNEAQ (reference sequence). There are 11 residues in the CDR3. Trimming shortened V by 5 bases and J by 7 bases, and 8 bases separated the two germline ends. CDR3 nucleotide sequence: TGTGCCAGCAGCCTGGGAGGTGAAGCTTTCTTT. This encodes CASSLGGEAFF. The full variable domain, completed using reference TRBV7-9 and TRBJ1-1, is DTGVSQNPRHKITKRGQNVTFRCDPISEHNRLYWYRQTLGQGPEFLTYFQNEAQLEKSRLLSDRFSAERPKGSFSTLEIQRTEQGDSAMYLCASSLGGEAFFGQGTRLTVV.

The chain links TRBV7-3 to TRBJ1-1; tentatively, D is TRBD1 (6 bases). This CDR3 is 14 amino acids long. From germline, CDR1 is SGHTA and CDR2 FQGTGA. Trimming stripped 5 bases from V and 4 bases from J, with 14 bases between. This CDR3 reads CASSPKTGLTEAFF. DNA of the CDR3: TGTGCCAGCAGCCCTAAGACAGGTCTCACTGAAGCTTTCTTT.

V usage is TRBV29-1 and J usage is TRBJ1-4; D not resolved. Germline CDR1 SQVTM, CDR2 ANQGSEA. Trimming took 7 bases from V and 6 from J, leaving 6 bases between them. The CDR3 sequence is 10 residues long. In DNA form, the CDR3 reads TGCAGCGCCCGGGATGAAAAACTGTTTTTT. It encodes CSARDEKLFF.

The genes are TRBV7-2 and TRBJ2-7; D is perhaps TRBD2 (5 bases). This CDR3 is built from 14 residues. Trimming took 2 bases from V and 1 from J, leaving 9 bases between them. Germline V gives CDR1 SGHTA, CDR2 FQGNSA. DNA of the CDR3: TGTGCCAGCAGCTTATGGGGAGATTCCTACGAGCAGTACTTC. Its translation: CASSLWGDSYEQYF. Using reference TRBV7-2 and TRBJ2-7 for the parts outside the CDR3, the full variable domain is GAGVSQSPSNKVTEKGKDVELRCDPISGHTALYWYRQSLGQGLEFLIYFQGNSAPDKSGLPSDRFSAERTGGSVSTLTIQRTQQEDSAVYLCASSLWGDSYEQYFGPGTRLTVT.

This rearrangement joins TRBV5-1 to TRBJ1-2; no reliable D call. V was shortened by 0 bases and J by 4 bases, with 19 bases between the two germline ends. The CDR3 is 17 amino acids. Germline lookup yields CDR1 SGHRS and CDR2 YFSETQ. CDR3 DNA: TGCGCCAGCAGCTTGGACCTGGGCGGACCAGCGGGCTATGGCTACACCTTC. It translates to CASSLDLGGPAGYGYTF.

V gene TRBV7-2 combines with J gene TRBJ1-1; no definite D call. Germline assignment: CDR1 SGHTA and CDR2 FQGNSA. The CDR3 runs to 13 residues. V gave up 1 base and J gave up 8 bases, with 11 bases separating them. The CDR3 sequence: CASSLEARGEAFF. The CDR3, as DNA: TGTGCCAGCAGCTTAGAGGCCCGAGGGGAAGCTTTCTTT.

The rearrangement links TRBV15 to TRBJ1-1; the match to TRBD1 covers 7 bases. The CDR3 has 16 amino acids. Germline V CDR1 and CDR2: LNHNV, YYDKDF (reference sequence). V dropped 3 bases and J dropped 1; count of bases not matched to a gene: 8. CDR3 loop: CATSRATGDWNTEAFF. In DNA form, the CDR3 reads TGTGCCACCAGCAGGGCAACAGGGGACTGGAACACTGAAGCTTTCTTT. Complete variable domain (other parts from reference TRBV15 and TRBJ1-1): DAMVIQNPRYQVTQFGKPVTLSCSQTLNHNVMYWYQQKSSQAPKLLFHYYDKDFNNEADTPDNFQSRRPNTSFCFLDIRSPGLGDTAMYLCATSRATGDWNTEAFFGQGTRLTVV.

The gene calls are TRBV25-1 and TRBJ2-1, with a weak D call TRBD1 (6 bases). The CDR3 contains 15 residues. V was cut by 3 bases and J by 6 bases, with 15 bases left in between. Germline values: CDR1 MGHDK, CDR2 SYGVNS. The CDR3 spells CASSDGQYVSNEQFF. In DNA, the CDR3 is TGTGCCAGCAGTGACGGACAGTATGTATCCAATGAGCAGTTCTTC.

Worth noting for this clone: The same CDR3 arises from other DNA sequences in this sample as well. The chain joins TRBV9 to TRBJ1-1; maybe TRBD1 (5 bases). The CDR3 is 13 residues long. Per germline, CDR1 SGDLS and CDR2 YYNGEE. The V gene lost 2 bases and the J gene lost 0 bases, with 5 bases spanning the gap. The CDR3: CASSVDMNTEAFF. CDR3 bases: TGTGCCAGCAGCGTGGACATGAACACTGAAGCTTTCTTT. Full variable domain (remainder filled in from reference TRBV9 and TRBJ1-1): DSGVTQTPKHLITATGQRVTLRCSPRSGDLSVYWYQQSLDQGLQFLIQYYNGEERAKGNILERFSAQQFPDLHSELNLSSLELGDSALYFCASSVDMNTEAFFGQGTRLTVV.

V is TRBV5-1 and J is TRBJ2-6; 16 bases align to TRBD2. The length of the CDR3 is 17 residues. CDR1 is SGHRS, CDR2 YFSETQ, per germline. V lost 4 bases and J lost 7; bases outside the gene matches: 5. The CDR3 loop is CASSQGLAGGPANVLTF. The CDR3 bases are TGCGCCAGCAGCCAGGGACTAGCGGGGGGGCCAGCCAACGTCCTGACTTTC.

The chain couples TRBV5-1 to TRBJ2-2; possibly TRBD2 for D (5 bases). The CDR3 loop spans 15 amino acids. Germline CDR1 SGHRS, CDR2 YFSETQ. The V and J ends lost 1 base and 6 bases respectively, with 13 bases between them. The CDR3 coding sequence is TGCGCCAGCAGCTTGCCGCTTCTCGGGGCCGGGGAGCTGTTTTTT. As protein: CASSLPLLGAGELFF.

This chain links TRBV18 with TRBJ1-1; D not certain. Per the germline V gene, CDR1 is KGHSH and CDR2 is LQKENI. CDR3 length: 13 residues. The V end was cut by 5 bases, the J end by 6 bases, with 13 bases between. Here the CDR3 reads CASSSSGRAEAFF. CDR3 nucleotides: TGTGCCAGCTCATCAAGCGGACGGGCTGAAGCTTTCTTT.

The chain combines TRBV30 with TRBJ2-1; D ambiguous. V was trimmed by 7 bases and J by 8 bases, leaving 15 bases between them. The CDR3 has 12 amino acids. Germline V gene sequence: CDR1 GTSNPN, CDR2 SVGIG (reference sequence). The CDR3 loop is CAFQFQAYEQFF. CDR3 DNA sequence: TGTGCCTTCCAGTTTCAGGCTTATGAGCAGTTCTTC.

The CDR3 nucleotides are TGTGCCAGCAGCCAAGCCAGGGTATTCTCTGGAAACACCATATATTTT. Translation gives CASSQARVFSGNTIYF. The chain combines TRBV3-1 (or the pseudogene TRBV3-2) with TRBJ1-3, with D perhaps matching TRBD1 (5 bases). V was trimmed by 1 base and J by 0 bases, leaving 10 bases between them. CDR3 length: 16 amino acids. CDR1 is LGHDT and CDR2 is YNNKEL in the germline V gene (reference sequence).